This T cell receptor (beta chain) was recovered during a study of blood T cell repertoires in COVID-19 (dated by TCRdb to 2020 to 2022). Looking at the study overall: The collaborator samples originated in the United States, Italy and Spain and spanned the acute and convalescent phases of COVID-19. The dataset comprised deeply sampled blood TCRbeta repertoires from subjects exposed to, actively infected with, or recovered from COVID-19. HLA class I and class II types, where available, came from metadata supplied by the sample provider rather than from assay-based typing. The prospective study material was composed of cDNA or gDNA derived from T cells, B-cell-depleted T cells, or PBMCs. The samples were drawn from two sources: the first 160 participants of the ongoing ImmuneRACE study, and fewer than 1,500 subjects contributed by 6 global collaborators. The repertoires were released in a freely available public database intended as a resource for research on the immune response to SARS-CoV-2. Nearly every sample came with metadata listing a de-identified subject ID, COVID-19 status, age in years and sex. The paper as a whole reports these results and caveats: The amount of clinical and demographic metadata varied by source and participant and was provided uncurated.

With regard to this clone: This receptor's antigen is unknown. No base qualities exist here, and no much larger clone lies one base off it.

Trimming accounts for 7 bases at V and 5 bases at J, while the number of junction bases matched to no gene is 3. The germline V gene supplies CDR1 KGHDR and CDR2 SFDVKD. Including the terminal cysteine and phenylalanine, the CDR3 comprises 12 residues. Just CDR3 DNA is preserved here, 36 bases in frame from base 1. Enrolling through a virtual design, the prospective study's participants ranged in age from roughly 18 to 89 years and lived across about two dozen United States geographic areas. In the prospective study, cohorts were assigned on the basis of participant-reported clinical history obtained from a screening survey and a study questionnaire. ImmuneRACE Cohort 3 recovered participants were defined by two consecutive negative NP/OP PCR tests, healthcare professional clearance, or symptom resolution. Each participant in the prospective study had whole blood, serum and a nasopharyngeal or oropharyngeal swab collected by mobile phlebotomists. Participants in the prospective study had the option to provide additional blood draws and questionnaires over an approximately 2-month period. Prospective study blood samples were shipped either frozen or at room temperature before DNA extraction.

The immunoSEQ Assay, a bias-controlled multiplex PCR, was used to amplify TCRbeta CDR3 regions from genomic DNA. The published analysis was carried out like this. The number of nucleated cells in each sample was estimated by amplification of reference gene primers within the assay. To quantify the absolute abundance of each unique TCRbeta CDR3 rearrangement, sequence reads were collapsed and filtered. For each sample, productive Simpson clonality was calculated as the square root of Simpson's diversity index across productive rearrangements. TCRdb limited this immuneACCESS table to in-frame rearrangements with V and J called. A share of clones is missing; checked studies link under half to unresolved V genes, and the rest is unexplained. V and J calls and clone size are as listed in that table; D and trimming were resolved from the DNA. The sample records 150,000 or so clones, roughly 75% of which are singletons. The ten largest make up 5% to 6.5% of the sample.

Source material: PBMCs or T cells enriched from blood (not recorded which). The clonotype originates from a woman between 50 and 59 years old who had recovered from COVID-19. The chain links TRBV24-1 with TRBJ2-7, with 8 middle bases fitting TRBD2. The DNA sequence follows: TGTGCCACCAGGGGTAGCGGGGACGAGCAGTACTTC. Its coded protein is CATRGSGDEQYF.